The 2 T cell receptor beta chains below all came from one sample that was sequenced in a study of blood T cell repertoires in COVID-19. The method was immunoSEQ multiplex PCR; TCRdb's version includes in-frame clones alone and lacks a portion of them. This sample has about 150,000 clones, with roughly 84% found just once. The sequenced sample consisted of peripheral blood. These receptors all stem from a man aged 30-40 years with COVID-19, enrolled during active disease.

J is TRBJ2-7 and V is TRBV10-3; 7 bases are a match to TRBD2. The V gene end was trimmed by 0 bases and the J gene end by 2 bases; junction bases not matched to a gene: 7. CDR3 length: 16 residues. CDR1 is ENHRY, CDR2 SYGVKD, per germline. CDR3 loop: CAISESGGGTPYEQYF. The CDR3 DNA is TGTGCCATCAGTGAGTCCGGCGGGGGTACTCCCTACGAGCAGTACTTC.

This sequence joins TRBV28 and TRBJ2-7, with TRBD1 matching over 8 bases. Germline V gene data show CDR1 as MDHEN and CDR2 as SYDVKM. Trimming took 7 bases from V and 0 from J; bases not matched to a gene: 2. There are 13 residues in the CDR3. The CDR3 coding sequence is TGTGCCAGCAATACAGGGGGCTCCTACGAGCAGTACTTC. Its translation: CASNTGGSYEQYF.